This TCR beta chain appears in the sequencing data of a study of shared clonotypes between healthy human individuals. General study findings and limits: Unshared clonotypes carried lower generation probabilities than those common to all four donors. Sampling used blood alone; tissue repertoires probably differ.

HIV-negative, healthy adults without recent acute infections or vaccinations were the donors. On this clone: Antigen: not known.

The table came from immunoSEQ multiplex PCR; TCRdb's copy has only in-frame clones and leaves some out. This sample has approximately 500,000 clones, with 90% to 97% found just once. The clonotype was recovered from a woman aged 25 to 45 in good health. Sequencing was performed on naive CD4+ T cells sorted from blood. The subset was: CD45RA+ positively selected.

The CDR3: CASSKRQGPNTGELFF. CDR3 sequence (DNA): TGTGCCAGCAGCAAACGACAGGGCCCTAACACCGGGGAGCTGTTTTTT. This rearrangement joins TRBV9 to TRBJ2-2, with 7 bases lining up with TRBD1. Germline V gene sequence: CDR1 SGDLS, CDR2 YYNGEE. The J segment lost 2 bases and the V segment lost 4 bases, leaving 8 bases of the junction unmatched. The CDR3 loop spans 16 amino acids.